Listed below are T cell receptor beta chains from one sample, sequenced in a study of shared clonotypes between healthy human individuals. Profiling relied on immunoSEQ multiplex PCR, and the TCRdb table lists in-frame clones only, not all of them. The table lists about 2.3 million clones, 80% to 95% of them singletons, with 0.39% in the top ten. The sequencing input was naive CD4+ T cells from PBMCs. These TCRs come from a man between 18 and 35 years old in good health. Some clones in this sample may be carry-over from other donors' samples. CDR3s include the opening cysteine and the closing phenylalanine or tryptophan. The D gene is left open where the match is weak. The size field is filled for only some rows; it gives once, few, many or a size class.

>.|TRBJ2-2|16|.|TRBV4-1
TGCGCCAGCAGCCAAGTCCCCGGGAGTGACACCGGGGAGCTGTTTTTT
CASSQVPGSDTGELFF
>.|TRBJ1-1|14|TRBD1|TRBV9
TGTGCCAGCAGCGTCCACAGGGGGGACACTGAAGCTTTCTTT
CASSVHRGDTEAFF
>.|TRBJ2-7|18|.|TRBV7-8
TGTGCCAGCAGCTTCACCTTCCGGGTCCGGATTTCCATCGACGAGCAGTACTTC
CASSFTFRVRISIDEQYF
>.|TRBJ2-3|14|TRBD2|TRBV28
TGTGCCAGCAGTATAAGCGGGAGCAAAGATACGCAGTATTTT
CASSISGSKDTQYF
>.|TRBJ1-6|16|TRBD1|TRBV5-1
TGCGCCAGCAGCGATCAGACAGGGGGAACGGGTTCACCCCTCCACTTT
CASSDQTGGTGSPLHF
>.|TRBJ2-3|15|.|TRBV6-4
TGTGCCAGCAGTGAAGGGATTGGTGAGACAGATACGCAGTATTTT
CASSEGIGETDTQYF
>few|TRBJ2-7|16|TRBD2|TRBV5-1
TGCGCCAGCAGCTTGGGACTAGCGGGGGTGCTTGACGAGCAGTACTTC
CASSLGLAGVLDEQYF
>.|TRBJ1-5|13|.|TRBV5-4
TGTGCCAGCAGCTTGGATCGAGCTCAGCCCCAGCATTTT
CASSLDRAQPQHF
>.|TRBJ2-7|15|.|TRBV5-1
TGCGCCAGCAGCTTACTTCAGCCAAGCTCCTACGAGCAGTACTTC
CASSLLQPSSYEQYF
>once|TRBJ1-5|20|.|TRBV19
TGTGCCAGTAGTATAAAGGGCGGGCAACTGGACCTCTCGGGCAATCAGCCCCAGCATTTT
CASSIKGGQLDLSGNQPQHF
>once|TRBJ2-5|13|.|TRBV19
TGTGCCAGCCCAGGGGTGTACCAAGAGACCCAGTACTTC
CASPGVYQETQYF
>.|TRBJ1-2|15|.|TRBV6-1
TGTGCCAGCAGTGAAGGCGGGGGCGCGGCCTATGGCTACACCTTC
CASSEGGGAAYGYTF
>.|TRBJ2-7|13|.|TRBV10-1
TGCGCCAGCAGTGTAGGGGTATATAGCGAGCAGTACTTC
CASSVGVYSEQYF
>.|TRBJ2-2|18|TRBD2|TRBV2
TGTGCCAGCAGTCCCTTCCGGCGGGAGGGACGCGGCACCGGGGAGCTGTTTTTT
CASSPFRREGRGTGELFF
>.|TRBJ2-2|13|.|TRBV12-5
TGTGCTAGTGGTTTGGTACCAAACGGGGAGCTGTTTTTT
CASGLVPNGELFF
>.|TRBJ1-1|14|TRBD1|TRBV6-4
TGTGCCAGCAGTGAATCAGGGGGGGACACTGAAGCTTTCTTT
CASSESGGDTEAFF
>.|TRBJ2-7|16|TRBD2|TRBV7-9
TGTGCCACCACGCCGGGACTAGCGGGAGGGCCCTACGAGCAGTACTTC
CATTPGLAGGPYEQYF
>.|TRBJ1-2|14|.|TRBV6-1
TGTGCCAGCAGAGAAAAGGCCTCTATGGATGGCTACACCTTC
CASREKASMDGYTF
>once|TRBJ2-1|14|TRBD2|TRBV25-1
TGTGCCACCCGACTAGCGGGGTCCTACAATGAGCAGTTCTTC
CATRLAGSYNEQFF
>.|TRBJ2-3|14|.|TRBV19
TGTGCCAGTAAGCCCTCCTGGAGCACAGATACGCAGTATTTT
CASKPSWSTDTQYF
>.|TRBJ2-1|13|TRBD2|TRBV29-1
TGCAGCGTTGATATAGCGGGATTAGATGAGCAGTTCTTC
CSVDIAGLDEQFF
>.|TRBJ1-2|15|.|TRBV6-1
TGTGCCAGCAGCCGGACAGTCACCACCCTCTATGGCTACACCTTC
CASSRTVTTLYGYTF
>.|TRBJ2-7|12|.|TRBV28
TGTGCCAGCAGTTCAACGAGGGCCGAGCAGTACTTC
CASSSTRAEQYF
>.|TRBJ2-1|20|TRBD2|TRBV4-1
TGCGCCAGCGGGCAACGAAAACTAGCGGGAGGGCTTAATCACGACAATGAGCAGTTCTTC
CASGQRKLAGGLNHDNEQFF
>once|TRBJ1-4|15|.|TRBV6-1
TGTGCCAGCAGTGTACGCGGGATCCAATATGAAAAACTGTTTTTT
CASSVRGIQYEKLFF
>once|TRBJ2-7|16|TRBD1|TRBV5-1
TGCGCCAGCAGCTTGGGAGGACAGGGGGCATCCTACGAGCAGTACTTC
CASSLGGQGASYEQYF
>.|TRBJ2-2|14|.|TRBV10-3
TGTGCCATCAAAATCGGACAGAACACCGGGGAGCTGTTTTTT
CAIKIGQNTGELFF
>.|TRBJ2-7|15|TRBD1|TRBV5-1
TGCGCCAGCAACCCGACAGGGGGAAGCTCCTACGAGCAGTACTTC
CASNPTGGSSYEQYF
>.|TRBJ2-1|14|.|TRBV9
TGTGCCAGCAGCTTACACCTCTCCTACAATGAGCAGTTCTTC
CASSLHLSYNEQFF
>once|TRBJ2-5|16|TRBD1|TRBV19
TGTGCCAGTAGTTCCGTCTTCGGGACAGTCCAAGAGACCCAGTACTTC
CASSSVFGTVQETQYF
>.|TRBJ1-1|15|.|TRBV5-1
TGCGCCAGCAGCTTCGCCCAAATTACGGGCACTGAAGCTTTCTTT
CASSFAQITGTEAFF
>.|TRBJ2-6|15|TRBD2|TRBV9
TGTGCCAGCACTGGCCGGGGGGCTGGGGCCAACGTCCTGACTTTC
CASTGRGAGANVLTF
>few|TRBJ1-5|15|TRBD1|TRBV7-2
TGTGCCAGCAGCTTCCTACAGGGGGCAGAGCAGCCCCAGCATTTT
CASSFLQGAEQPQHF
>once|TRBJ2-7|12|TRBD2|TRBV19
TGTGCCAGTAGTACCGGACTAGTCGGGCAGTACTTC
CASSTGLVGQYF
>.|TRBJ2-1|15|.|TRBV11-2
TGTGCCAGCAGCTTAGGTCTGGGTGCCTACAATGAGCAGTTCTTC
CASSLGLGAYNEQFF
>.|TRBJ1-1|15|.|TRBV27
TGTGCCAGCAGGAAAAACAGGGCAATGAACACTGAAGCTTTCTTT
CASRKNRAMNTEAFF
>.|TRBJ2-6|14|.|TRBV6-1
TGTGCCATCCGGATCTGGGGTGGGGCCAACGTCCTGACTTTC
CAIRIWGGANVLTF
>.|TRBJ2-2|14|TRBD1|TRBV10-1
TGCGCCAGCAGCCGGGACAGGGGCACCGGGGAGCTGTTTTTT
CASSRDRGTGELFF
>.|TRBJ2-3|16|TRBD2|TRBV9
TGTGCCAGCAGCCCCGGAGGACTAGCGGGCACAGATACGCAGTATTTT
CASSPGGLAGTDTQYF
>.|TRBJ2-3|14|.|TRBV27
TGTGCCAGCAGTTTGGCCCGGGGCACAGATACGCAGTATTTT
CASSLARGTDTQYF
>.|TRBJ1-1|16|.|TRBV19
TGTGCCAGTAGTCCACGGCGTGGAGGATTGAACACTGAAGCTTTCTTT
CASSPRRGGLNTEAFF
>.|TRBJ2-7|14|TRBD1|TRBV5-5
TGTGCCAGCAGCCAAGACAGGGGCTCCTACGAGCAGTACTTC
CASSQDRGSYEQYF
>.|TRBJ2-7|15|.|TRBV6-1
TGTGCCAGCAGGAGGATTGGTCAGGACCCCTACGAGCAGTACTTC
CASRRIGQDPYEQYF
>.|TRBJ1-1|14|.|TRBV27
TGTGCCAGCAGATTTGACAGGACGGGGACTGAAGCTTTCTTT
CASRFDRTGTEAFF